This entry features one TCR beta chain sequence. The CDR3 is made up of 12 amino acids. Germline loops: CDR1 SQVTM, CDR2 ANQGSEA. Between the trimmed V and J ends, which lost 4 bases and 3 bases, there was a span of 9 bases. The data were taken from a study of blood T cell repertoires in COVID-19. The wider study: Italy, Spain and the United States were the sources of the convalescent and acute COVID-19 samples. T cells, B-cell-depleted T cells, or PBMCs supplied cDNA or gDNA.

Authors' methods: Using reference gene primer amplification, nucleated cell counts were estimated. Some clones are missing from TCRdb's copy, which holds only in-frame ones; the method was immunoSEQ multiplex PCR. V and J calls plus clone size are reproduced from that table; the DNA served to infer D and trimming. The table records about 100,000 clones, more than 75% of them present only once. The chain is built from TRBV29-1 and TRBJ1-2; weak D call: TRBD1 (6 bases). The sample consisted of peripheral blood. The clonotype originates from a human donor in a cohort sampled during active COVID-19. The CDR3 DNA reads TGCAGCGTTGCGGGACAAGACTATGGCTACACCTTC. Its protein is CSVAGQDYGYTF.